This TCR beta chain was retrieved from a study of blood T cell repertoires in COVID-19 (dated by TCRdb to between 2020 and 2021). Turning to the overall study: The collaborator samples originated in the United States, Italy and Spain and spanned the acute and convalescent phases of COVID-19. The material from the prospective study consisted of cDNA or gDNA derived from T cells, B-cell-depleted T cells, or PBMCs. Deeply sampled blood TCRbeta repertoires from subjects exposed to, actively infected with, or recovered from COVID-19 were included in the dataset. The repertoires were released in a freely available public database intended as a resource for research on the immune response to SARS-CoV-2. The samples were drawn from the first 160 participants of the ongoing ImmuneRACE study and from 1,254 subjects provided by 6 global collaborators. Nearly every sample came with metadata listing a de-identified subject ID, COVID-19 status, age in years and sex. HLA class I and class II types, where available, came from metadata supplied by the sample provider rather than from assay-based typing.

To note about this clone: Its antigen target is currently unknown. Per-base qualities were not stored, and no clone one base away is much larger.

Findings and caveats that apply to the study as a whole: Clinical and demographic metadata were provided uncurated, with the amount varying by source and participant.

V gives up 6 bases and J gives up 5 bases, and the segment between their germline ends measures 14 bases. CDR1 and CDR2 are drawn from the germline V gene: KGHSH, LQKENI. Taken from cysteine to phenylalanine, the CDR3 has 13 residues. Left in the record is the CDR3 DNA by itself, 39 bases read in frame from the first base. TCRbeta CDR3 regions were amplified from genomic DNA using the immunoSEQ Assay, a bias-controlled multiplex PCR. In the original analysis: The number of nucleated cells in each sample was estimated from the amplification of reference gene primers within the assay. To quantify the absolute abundance of each unique TCRbeta CDR3 rearrangement, sequence reads were collapsed and filtered. For each sample, productive Simpson clonality was calculated by taking the square root of Simpson's diversity index across productive rearrangements. Here the immuneACCESS table is served through TCRdb, limited to in-frame sequences with V and J called. Missing clones are a known gap in these copies; in checked studies unresolved V genes cover under half, and the rest lacks a known reason. V, J and clone size were drawn from that table, and D and trimming were deduced from the DNA. The sample has 45,000 to 60,000 clones on record, 75% to 90% of them singletons. The ten biggest clones cover approximately 15% of the sample.

Collaborating institutions collected whole blood in K2EDTA tubes following their own protocols. For TCRbeta analysis, collaborator samples were shipped as frozen whole blood, as isolated PBMCs, or as DNA extracted from either sample type. Recombination linked TRBV18 to TRBJ2-7, with TRBD1 perhaps the D gene, on 6 matching bases. Sequencing was carried out using peripheral blood. This receptor was taken from a human donor in a cohort sampled during active COVID-19. Here the CDR3 is given as CASSPQGTHEQYF. The DNA reads as follows: TGTGCCAGCTCCCCCCAGGGGACCCACGAGCAGTACTTC.